This TCR beta chain is from a study of blood T cells in healthy people across ages. This clonotype showed up just a few times. V was trimmed by 0 bases and J by 7 bases, leaving 12 bases between them. Germline-derived CDR1 and CDR2 are DFQATT and SNEGSKA (reference sequence). The CDR3 is 13 residues long. The use of a sample-barcoded 5' primer and a J-beta primer mix characterized a second PCR of about 7 to 12 cycles. Each cDNA molecule was tagged by a template-switch adaptor with 12 random nucleotides. TCRdb processed the 5' RACE reads anew with MiXCR; each CDR3 protein has one entry. The table includes about a million distinct CDR3 sequences, roughly two fifths detected once.

The chain has TRBV20-1 and TRBJ1-1; D not resolved. The origin of this receptor is a man aged 18 to 35 in good health. Sequenced: blood. The CDR3 protein is CSARESPIYEAFF. The CDR3 DNA reads TGCAGTGCTAGAGAAAGCCCAATTTATGAAGCTTTCTTT.